The 19 T cell receptor beta chains below all came from one sample that was sequenced in a study of PD-L1 blockade in urothelial cancer. Method: immunoSEQ multiplex PCR; TCRdb's copy keeps in-frame clones and lacks some. Of tens of thousands of clones listed, about 83% are singletons. The time point: pretreatment peripheral blood. Sample: PBMCs, taken around atezolizumab (anti-PD-L1) treatment. Receptors originate from a woman in her sixties with urothelial cancer.

This chain connects TRBV19 to TRBJ2-7; D is unclear. CDR1 LNHDA and CDR2 SQIVND come from the germline V gene (reference sequence). There are 15 residues in the CDR3. Trimming stripped 7 bases from V and 0 bases from J, with 16 bases between. CDR3 region: CASTNRHHSSYEQYF. The CDR3 coding sequence is TGTGCCAGTACCAATCGCCATCATAGCTCCTACGAGCAGTACTTC.

V usage is TRBV25-1 and J usage is TRBJ2-1; 12 bases match TRBD2. V lost 4 bases, J lost 4 bases, and 5 bases stayed unmatched. The germline gives CDR1 MGHDK, CDR2 SYGVNS. The CDR3 loop spans 16 amino acids. CDR3 loop: CASSGRLAGAYNEQFF. The DNA for the CDR3 is TGTGCCAGCAGTGGGCGACTAGCGGGGGCGTACAATGAGCAGTTCTTC.

The chain joins TRBV25-1 to TRBJ1-1; tentative D call: TRBD1 (5 bases). CDR3 length: 13 residues. CDR1 and CDR2 from the germline V gene are MGHDK and SYGVNS. V lost 9 bases to trimming and J lost 1 base, with 12 bases between them. CDR3 nucleotide sequence: TGTGCCAGTATGCCCCAGGGGAACACTGAAGCTTTCTTT. It yields the protein CASMPQGNTEAFF.

Comments on this clone: Distinct nucleotide sequences in the sample also encode this CDR3. The CDR3 loop reads CASSLSDSQETQYF. For the CDR3, the DNA is TGTGCCAGCAGTTTATCCGACAGCCAAGAGACCCAGTACTTC. This chain uses TRBV28 with TRBJ2-5; the D gene is possibly TRBD1 (5 bases). Between the trimmed V and J ends, which lost 1 base and 1 base, there was a span of 7 bases. The CDR3 consists of 14 residues. Germline CDR1 reads MDHEN; CDR2 reads SYDVKM.

A single count supports this clone. The V call is TRBV28, the J call TRBJ2-2; 7 nucleotides match TRBD2. The CDR3 contains 15 residues. Germline CDR1 is MDHEN and CDR2 is SYDVKM. V gave up 7 bases and J gave up 4 bases; unmatched junction bases: 9. This CDR3 is CASIPSGGGTGELFF. The CDR3 DNA is TGTGCCAGCATCCCTAGCGGCGGCGGCACCGGGGAGCTGTTTTTT.

This sequence joins TRBV9 and TRBJ2-2; tentatively, D is TRBD1 (5 bases). CDR1 is SGDLS, CDR2 YYNGEE, per germline. The ends were cut back, 3 bases at V and 1 base at J, with 10 bases in the middle. The CDR3 is 15 amino acids. CDR3 residues: CASSARQMNTGELFF. DNA for the CDR3: TGTGCCAGCAGCGCCCGACAGATGAACACCGGGGAGCTGTTTTTT.

The chain employs TRBV5-1 and TRBJ2-7; 8 nucleotides match TRBD2. The CDR3 is made up of 15 amino acids. V gave up 4 bases and J gave up 7 bases; unmatched junction bases: 13. Germline CDR1 SGHRS, CDR2 YFSETQ. The CDR3 is CASSGTGGPSSEQYF. The CDR3 nucleotides read TGCGCCAGCAGCGGGACGGGAGGGCCCTCAAGTGAGCAGTACTTC.

V is TRBV10-3 and J is TRBJ2-3; no firm D call. The CDR3 sequence is 14 residues long. The V gene lost 2 bases and the J gene lost 6 bases, with 12 bases spanning the gap. From germline, CDR1 is ENHRY and CDR2 SYGVKD. The CDR3 sequence: CAISEGVSADTQYF. DNA of the CDR3: TGTGCCATCAGTGAGGGTGTGTCTGCGGATACGCAGTATTTT.

The chain couples TRBV7-3 to TRBJ2-7, with 12 positions matching TRBD2. Germline V gene sequence: CDR1 SGHTA, CDR2 FQGTGA. This CDR3 has 16 residues. After removal of 6 bases from V and 0 bases from J, the junction contained 6 bases not matched to a gene. CDR3 bases: TGTGCCAGCAGTCCAACTAGCGGGGGGATCTCCTACGAGCAGTACTTC. Its translation: CASSPTSGGISYEQYF. The variable domain in full, with the rest retrieved from reference TRBV7-3 and TRBJ2-7, is GAGVSQTPSNKVTEKGKYVELRCDPISGHTALYWYRQSLGQGPEFLIYFQGTGAADDSGLPNDRFFAVRPEGSVSTLKIQRTERGDSAVYLCASSPTSGGISYEQYFGPGTRLTVT.

The chain employs TRBV7-3 and TRBJ2-3, with D unclear. Germline CDR1 is SGHTA and CDR2 is FQGTGA. V lost 2 bases and J 1 base, leaving 7 bases between the germline ends. CDR3 size: 14 residues. CDR3 DNA sequence: TGTGCCAGCAGCTTATTCTACGGCACAGATACGCAGTATTTT. It specifies CASSLFYGTDTQYF.

This clone was recorded once. The chain is built from TRBV10-1 and TRBJ2-1; 8 bases are shared with TRBD2. The CDR3 has 13 residues. Germline-derived CDR1 and CDR2 are WNHNN and SYGVQD (reference sequence). V lost 5 bases and J lost 4; bases outside the gene matches: 1. DNA for the CDR3: TGCGCCAGCAGTCAGCGGGGGTACAATGAGCAGTTCTTC. This sequence encodes CASSQRGYNEQFF.

V usage is TRBV7-2 and J usage is TRBJ2-2; no clear D gene. Trimming took 3 bases from V and 5 from J, leaving 13 bases between them. Germline lookup yields CDR1 SGHTA and CDR2 FQGNSA. CDR3 length: 15 amino acids. The CDR3 coding sequence is TGTGCCAGCAGCTTTACAGCCACATCGACCGGGGAGCTGTTTTTT. Translating gives CASSFTATSTGELFF.

The J gene is TRBJ1-5, the V gene TRBV18; 9 nucleotides line up with TRBD1. The CDR3 extends over 15 amino acids. Per germline, CDR1 KGHSH and CDR2 LQKENI. V dropped 6 bases and J dropped 1; count of bases not matched to a gene: 4. CDR3 sequence reads: CASSVGTGSNQPQHF. CDR3 nucleotides: TGTGCCAGCTCGGTTGGGACAGGGAGCAATCAGCCCCAGCATTTT.

The rearrangement joins TRBV7-9 to TRBJ1-5; 7 nucleotides align to TRBD1. V dropped 4 bases and J dropped 9; count of bases not matched to a gene: 9. This CDR3 is built from 14 residues. Germline V gene lookup returns CDR1 SEHNR and CDR2 FQNEAQ (reference sequence). The CDR3, as DNA: TGTGCCAGCAGCTCATCGGGACAGCTAAGGCCCCAGCATTTT. This gives the protein CASSSSGQLRPQHF.

The genes are TRBV5-5 and TRBJ2-6, with 10 positions matching TRBD1. Germline lookup yields CDR1 SGHKS and CDR2 YYEKEE (reference sequence). V lost 3 bases, J lost 3 bases, and 6 bases stayed unmatched. The CDR3 runs to 17 residues. The CDR3, as DNA: TGTGCCAGCAGCTCGAGGACAGGGGGAGGTGGGGCCAACGTCCTGACTTTC. It translates to CASSSRTGGGGANVLTF.

This sequence joins TRBV9 and TRBJ2-3, with a weak D call TRBD2 (6 bases). Germline CDR1 reads SGDLS; CDR2 reads YYNGEE. The CDR3 spans 16 residues. V gave up 2 bases and J gave up 4 bases, with 17 bases separating them. The DNA of the CDR3 is TGTGCCAGCAGCGTTCGCGGCGGGGAAATGGCAGATACGCAGTATTTT. It yields the protein CASSVRGGEMADTQYF.

A single count supports this clone. The chain carries TRBV5-1 and TRBJ2-5; D is possibly TRBD1 (8 bases). This CDR3 contains 16 residues. V shed 2 bases and J shed 2 bases, with 16 bases lying between them. The germline V gene encodes CDR1 SGHRS and CDR2 YFSETQ. The CDR3: CASSFNTGGVQETQYF. The CDR3 DNA follows: TGCGCCAGCAGCTTCAACACAGGGGGGGTTCAAGAGACCCAGTACTTC.

The chain uses TRBV28 and TRBJ2-3; TRBD2 matches at 11 bases. V gave up 5 bases and J gave up 3 bases; unmatched junction bases: 10. CDR1 MDHEN and CDR2 SYDVKM come from the germline V gene. The CDR3 is 17 residues long. This CDR3 is CASSPRILAGATDTQYF. The CDR3 region has the DNA TGTGCCAGCAGTCCCCGTATACTAGCGGGAGCGACAGATACGCAGTATTTT.

The rearrangement links TRBV25-1 to TRBJ2-1; a possible D gene is TRBD2 (6 bases). This CDR3 has 14 residues. Trimming took 6 bases from V and 6 from J, leaving 15 bases between them. Germline CDR1 reads MGHDK; CDR2 reads SYGVNS. The CDR3 region has the DNA TGTGCCAGCAGAGCCGGGACTCCCACCAATGAGCAGTTCTTC. Translated, it gives CASRAGTPTNEQFF. The whole variable domain, filled in from reference TRBV25-1 and TRBJ2-1, reads EADIYQTPRYLVIGTGKKITLECSQTMGHDKMYWYQQDPGMELHLIHYSYGVNSTEKGDLSSESTVSRIRTEHFPLTLESARPSHTSQYLCASRAGTPTNEQFFGPGTRLTVL.